This is a list of T cell receptor beta chains from one sample in a study of spatial heterogeneity in lung cancer. MiXCR, applied by TCRdb to the 5' RACE reads, yields one record per CDR3 protein. This table has about 13,000 distinct CDR3 sequences, 4.5% to 6% appearing once. The sample here was lung tumor tissue, taken at surgery. These receptors were obtained from a female donor with early-stage non-small cell lung cancer. CDR3s include the opening cysteine and the closing phenylalanine or tryptophan. Fields, in order: clone size, CDR3 length, D gene, J gene, V gene, CDR3 DNA, CDR3 protein. D genes are given only for firm matches. Rows may omit the clone size; those that give it use once, few, many or a size class.

many	16	TRBD2	TRBJ2-2	TRBV4-3	TGCGCCAGCAGCCAAGAGCGTAGCGGGGGGACCGGGGAGCTGTTTTTT	CASSQERSGGTGELFF
many	16	TRBD1	TRBJ1-2	TRBV5-5	TGTGCCAGCAGCTCCAGAGGGGACAGGGTGAGGGATGGCTACACCTTC	CASSSRGDRVRDGYTF
many	14	NA	TRBJ2-5	TRBV3-1	TGTGCCAGCAGTCTAACAGGCTTCCAAGAGACCCAGTACTTC	CASSLTGFQETQYF
many	14	NA	TRBJ1-6	TRBV12-3/TRBV12-4	TGTGCCAGCAGCTTTGACGGGGAGAATTCACCCCTCCACTTT	CASSFDGENSPLHF
many	12	NA	TRBJ1-5	TRBV11-2	TGTGCCAGCAGCTCCACAGGGCGGCCCCAGCATTTT	CASSSTGRPQHF
medium-sized	14	TRBD2	TRBJ2-3	TRBV5-1	TGCGCCAGCAGCTTGAGCGGGAACACAGATACGCAGTATTTT	CASSLSGNTDTQYF
NA	16	NA	TRBJ2-5	TRBV19	TGTGCCAGTCGGAGAGGGGCCGCGGGCAACCAAGAGACCCAGTACTTC	CASRRGAAGNQETQYF
many	14	NA	TRBJ1-2	TRBV18	TGTGCCAGCTCACCAATCGGACGGGCCTATGGCTACACCTTC	CASSPIGRAYGYTF
many	15	NA	TRBJ2-1	TRBV3-1	TGTGCCAGCAGCCGCGGGGACAGCTCCTACAATGAGCAGTTCTTC	CASSRGDSSYNEQFF
many	14	NA	TRBJ2-6	TRBV13	TGTGCCAGCAGCTTGGACCCCGGGGCCAACGTCCTGACTTTC	CASSLDPGANVLTF
many	14	NA	TRBJ1-5	TRBV28	TGTGCCAGCAGTCCCCAGGTGGGAGGGCAGCCCCAGCATTTT	CASSPQVGGQPQHF
many	15	NA	TRBJ2-1	TRBV7-3	TGTGCCAGCAGCTTCGGCGGGGGCCCCTACAATGAGCAGTTCTTC	CASSFGGGPYNEQFF
many	13	NA	TRBJ2-5	TRBV20-1	TGCAGTGCTAGAGCGGGGCCTACACCGGCCCAGTACTTC	CSARAGPTPAQYF
many	13	TRBD1	TRBJ1-2	TRBV9	TGTGCCAGCAGCCCATTAGGGGGCTTCGGCTACACCTTC	CASSPLGGFGYTF
many	11	NA	TRBJ2-7	TRBV5-1	TGCGCCAGCAGCACCCACAAGCAGCAGTACTTC	CASSTHKQQYF
medium-sized	15	NA	TRBJ2-1	TRBV21-1	TGTGCCAGCAGCAATGAACCAGTACCCCACAATGAGCAGTTCTTC	CASSNEPVPHNEQFF
many	15	NA	TRBJ2-2	TRBV4-1	TGCGCCAGCAGCCCGGGACAACAGACCACCGGGGAGCTGTTTTTT	CASSPGQQTTGELFF
many	15	NA	TRBJ2-7	TRBV4-1	TGCGCCAGCAGCCAAGATGGGACTTTCTCCTACGAGCAGTACTTC	CASSQDGTFSYEQYF
many	13	NA	TRBJ2-1	TRBV5-1	TGCGCCAGCAGCCCGGGTATTGCGAATGAGCAGTTCTTC	CASSPGIANEQFF
many	11	NA	TRBJ2-5	TRBV12-3/TRBV12-4	TGTGCCAGCAGGCTCGGGGAGACCCAGTACTTC	CASRLGETQYF
many	16	TRBD1	TRBJ2-7	TRBV7-6	TGTGCCAGCAGCTTAGTAATTTCCGGGACAGCCTCCGAGCAGTACTTC	CASSLVISGTASEQYF
many	12	NA	TRBJ2-1	TRBV30	TGTGCCTGGAGTGAGATGGTGGTTGAGCAGTTCTTC	CAWSEMVVEQFF
many	14	NA	TRBJ1-4	TRBV28	TGTGCCAGCAGTCTTGGGGGGCTGGATGAAAAACTGTTTTTT	CASSLGGLDEKLFF
many	16	TRBD1	TRBJ1-3	TRBV3-1	TGTGCCAGCAGCCGACGACAGGGTATGGCTGGAAACACCATATATTTT	CASSRRQGMAGNTIYF
medium-sized	14	NA	TRBJ1-5	TRBV10-3	TGTGCCATCAGCCCACAAGGGTGGAATCAGCCCCAGCATTTT	CAISPQGWNQPQHF
many	16	TRBD1	TRBJ1-3	TRBV12-3/TRBV12-4	TGTGCCAGCAGTTTCTCAGGACAGGGGGCAGGAAACACCATATATTTT	CASSFSGQGAGNTIYF
many	15	NA	TRBJ1-6	TRBV30	TGTGCCTGGAGTGTTCGGCCCTCCTATAATTCACCCCTCCACTTT	CAWSVRPSYNSPLHF
many	13	NA	TRBJ2-3	TRBV30	TGTGCCTGGGAGGCGGCGGGCACAGATACGCAGTATTTT	CAWEAAGTDTQYF
many	15	NA	TRBJ2-6	TRBV7-9	TGTGCCAGCAGCTCCACAGGGTACGGGGCCAACGTCCTGACTTTC	CASSSTGYGANVLTF
many	12	NA	TRBJ1-1	TRBV9	TGTGCCAGCAGCGTAGAGAGGGGGAAAGCTTTCTTT	CASSVERGKAFF
many	13	NA	TRBJ1-2	TRBV6-5	TGTGCCAGCAGTCCACCTGGGGGCTATGGCTACACCTTC	CASSPPGGYGYTF
many	14	NA	TRBJ2-5	TRBV12-3/TRBV12-4	TGTGCCAGCAGTTACCGGGACAACCAAGAGACCCAGTACTTC	CASSYRDNQETQYF
many	14	NA	TRBJ1-5	TRBV15	TGTGCCACCAGCAGGGGGGGAATCAATCAGCCCCAGCATTTT	CATSRGGINQPQHF
many	16	TRBD1	TRBJ1-6	TRBV4-1	TGCGCCAGCAGCCAAGGATCCGGGACAGGGCATTCACCCCTCCACTTT	CASSQGSGTGHSPLHF
many	13	TRBD1	TRBJ1-5	TRBV12-3/TRBV12-4	TGTGCCAGCAGTTACAGGGGACGGCAGCCCCAGCATTTT	CASSYRGRQPQHF
many	13	NA	TRBJ2-5	TRBV18	TGTGCCAGCTCACCACGTCCGCGGTACGCCCAGTACTTC	CASSPRPRYAQYF
many	13	NA	TRBJ2-7	TRBV3-1	TGTGCCAGCAGCCGAGGGGCCCGCTACGAGCAGTACTTC	CASSRGARYEQYF
many	14	NA	TRBJ2-5	TRBV7-6	TGTGCCAGCAGCTTAGGGGCGAGTCAAGAGACCCAGTACTTC	CASSLGASQETQYF
many	15	TRBD2	TRBJ2-3	TRBV13	TGTGCCAGCAGCTCAACTAGCGGGGCCACAGATACGCAGTATTTT	CASSSTSGATDTQYF
few	15	TRBD1	TRBJ2-1	TRBV30	TGTGCCTGGAGTGCCCCAGACAGGGGCCACAATGAGCAGTTCTTC	CAWSAPDRGHNEQFF
medium-sized	17	TRBD1	TRBJ1-4	TRBV5-1	TGCGCCAGCAGCTTGGTCCCGGGCTCAGGGGGCGGTGAAAAACTGTTTTTT	CASSLVPGSGGGEKLFF
many	14	NA	TRBJ2-7	TRBV27	TGTGCCAGCAGTTTATTTGCAGGGGCAGCCGAGCAGTACTTC	CASSLFAGAAEQYF
many	14	TRBD1	TRBJ1-5	TRBV6-6	TGTGCCAGCAGTAAACAGGGGCTTGGATTGCCCGAGCATTTT	CASSKQGLGLPEHF
many	14	TRBD1	TRBJ1-1	TRBV27	TGTGCCAGCAGTATAGGGGGCTTCAACACTGAAGCTTTCTTT	CASSIGGFNTEAFF
many	12	NA	TRBJ2-7	TRBV20-1	TGCAGTGCCAGCGGACAGACCTACGAGCAGTACTTC	CSASGQTYEQYF
many	15	TRBD1	TRBJ2-5	TRBV6-6	TGTGCCAGCAGCCGCGCGGGGACAGGGGGAAAGACCCAGTACTTC	CASSRAGTGGKTQYF
many	15	TRBD1	TRBJ2-2	TRBV6-6	TGTGCCAGCAGTCGAATGGGACAGGGAGCCGGGGAGCTGTTTTTT	CASSRMGQGAGELFF
many	19	TRBD2	TRBJ2-3	TRBV3-1	TGTGCCAGCAGCCAAGGGAAATGGGGGGGGAAGGTGAGCACAGATACGCAGTATTTT	CASSQGKWGGKVSTDTQYF
many	17	NA	TRBJ2-7	TRBV3-1	TGTGCCAGCAGCCATGACCCCTCCCGGGGTGTCCTCTACGAGCAGTACTTC	CASSHDPSRGVLYEQYF